Included here is one T cell receptor (beta chain) sequence, with context. The sample originates from a study of cytomegalovirus exposure and HLA in healthy donors. Trimming pared 3 bases from V and 1 base from J, leaving 19 bases between. CDR3 length: 18 residues. Germline assignment: CDR1 MDHEN and CDR2 SYDVKM. Use of 60 Vbeta and 13 Jbeta primers characterized the PCR. Some clones are missing from TCRdb's copy, which holds only in-frame ones; the method was immunoSEQ multiplex PCR. The sample records about 70,000 clones, 86% being singletons. Material for sequencing was PBMCs. The clonotype comes from a woman in her twenties or thirties in good health and CMV-seronegative. This chain connects TRBV28 to TRBJ1-5; TRBD1 is a possible D gene (6 bases). CDR3 nucleotides: TGTGCCAGCAGTTTTGCCAGGGAGGGGGTGGGGAGCAATCAGCCCCAGCATTTT. It translates to CASSFAREGVGSNQPQHF.